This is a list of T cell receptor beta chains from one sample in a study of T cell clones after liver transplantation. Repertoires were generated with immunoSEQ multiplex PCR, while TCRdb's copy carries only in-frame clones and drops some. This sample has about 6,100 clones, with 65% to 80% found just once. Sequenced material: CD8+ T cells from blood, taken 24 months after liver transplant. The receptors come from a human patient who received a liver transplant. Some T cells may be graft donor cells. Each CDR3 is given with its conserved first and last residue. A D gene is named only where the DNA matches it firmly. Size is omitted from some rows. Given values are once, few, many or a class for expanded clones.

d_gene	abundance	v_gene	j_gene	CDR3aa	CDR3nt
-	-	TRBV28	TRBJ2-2	CASSFATNTGELFF	TGTGCCAGCAGTTTTGCCACGAACACCGGGGAGCTGTTTTTT
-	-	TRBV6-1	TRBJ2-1	CASSEGSRGWQFF	TGTGCCAGCAGTGAAGGATCTAGAGGATGGCAGTTCTTC
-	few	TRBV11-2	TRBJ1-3	CASSDQNEDTIYF	TGTGCCAGCAGCGATCAAAATGAGGACACCATATATTTT
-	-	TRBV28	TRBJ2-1	CASSLDSHNEQFF	TGTGCCAGCAGTCTCGACAGTCACAATGAGCAGTTCTTC
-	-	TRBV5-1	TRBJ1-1	CASSLGAINTEAFF	TGCGCCAGCAGCTTAGGGGCTATAAACACTGAAGCTTTCTTT
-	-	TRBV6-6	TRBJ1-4	CASRAGESTNEKLFF	TGTGCCAGCAGAGCAGGGGAATCAACTAATGAAAAACTGTTTTTT
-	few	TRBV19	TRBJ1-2	CASSLGASYGYTF	TGTGCCAGTAGTCTCGGGGCCTCCTATGGCTACACCTTC
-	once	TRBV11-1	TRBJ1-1	CASSQELPNTEAFF	TGTGCCAGCAGCCAAGAACTGCCGAACACTGAAGCTTTCTTT
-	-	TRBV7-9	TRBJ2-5	CASSFEGGQETQYF	TGTGCCAGCAGCTTTGAGGGGGGCCAAGAGACCCAGTACTTC
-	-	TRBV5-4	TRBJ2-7	CASSLSRGIYEQYF	TGTGCCAGCAGCTTGAGCAGGGGTATTTATGAGCAGTACTTC
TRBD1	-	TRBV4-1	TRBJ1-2	CASSQEFGIVTGGDGYTF	TGCGCCAGCAGCCAAGAATTTGGGATAGTAACAGGGGGCGATGGCTACACCTTC